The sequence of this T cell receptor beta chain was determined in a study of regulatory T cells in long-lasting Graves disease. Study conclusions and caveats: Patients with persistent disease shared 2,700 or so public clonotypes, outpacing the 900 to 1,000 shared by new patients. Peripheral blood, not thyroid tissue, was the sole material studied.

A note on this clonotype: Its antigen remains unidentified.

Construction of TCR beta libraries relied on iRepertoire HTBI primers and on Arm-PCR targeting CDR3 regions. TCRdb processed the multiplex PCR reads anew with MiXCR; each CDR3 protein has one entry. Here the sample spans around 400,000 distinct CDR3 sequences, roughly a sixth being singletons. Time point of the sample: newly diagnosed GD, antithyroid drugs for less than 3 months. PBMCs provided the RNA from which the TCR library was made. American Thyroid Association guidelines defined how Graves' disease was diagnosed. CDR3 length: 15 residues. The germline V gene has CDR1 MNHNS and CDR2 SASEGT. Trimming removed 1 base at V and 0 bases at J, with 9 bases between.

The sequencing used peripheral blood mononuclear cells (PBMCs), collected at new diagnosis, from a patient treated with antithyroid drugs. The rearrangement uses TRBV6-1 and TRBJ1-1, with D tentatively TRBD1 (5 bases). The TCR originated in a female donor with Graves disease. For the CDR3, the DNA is TGTGCCAGCAGTGAAGGGGGCCTAATGAACACTGAAGCTTTCTTT. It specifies CASSEGGLMNTEAFF.